This TCR beta chain was obtained from a study of identical twins. The CDR3 is made up of 14 amino acids, end residues included. In the case of this clonotype: A single base separates this from a much larger clone, so it may be a read error. A read error is likely, as this CDR3 ends without the conserved phenylalanine or tryptophan. It is unclear where the CDR3 begins or ends on the DNA, so no DNA is shown, and the CDR3 is as TCRdb lists it.

TCRdb passed the 5' RACE reads through MiXCR, listing each CDR3 protein once. Of 1.5 million to 2 million distinct CDR3 sequences in the sample, under 35% were seen once. The receptor's source is a newborn girl in good health. The sequenced sample was cord blood. The chain has TRBV21-1 and TRBJ2-4. TRBV21-1 represents a pseudogene. CDR3 in amino acids: CASSKTPSGYEQYL.